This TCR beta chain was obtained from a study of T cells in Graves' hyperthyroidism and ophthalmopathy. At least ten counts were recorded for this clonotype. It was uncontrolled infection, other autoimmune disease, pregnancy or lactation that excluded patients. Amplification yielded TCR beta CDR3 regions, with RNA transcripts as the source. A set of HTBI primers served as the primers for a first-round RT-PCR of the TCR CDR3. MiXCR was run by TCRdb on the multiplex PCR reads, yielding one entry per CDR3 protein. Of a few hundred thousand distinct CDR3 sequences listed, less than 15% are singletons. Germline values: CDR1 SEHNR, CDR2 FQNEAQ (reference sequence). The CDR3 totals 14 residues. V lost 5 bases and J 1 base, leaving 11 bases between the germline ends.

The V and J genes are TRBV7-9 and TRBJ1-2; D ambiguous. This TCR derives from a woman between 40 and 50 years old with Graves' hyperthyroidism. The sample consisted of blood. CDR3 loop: CASSPSPDNYGYTF. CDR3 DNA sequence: TGTGCCAGCAGCCCCTCCCCAGATAACTATGGCTACACCTTC.